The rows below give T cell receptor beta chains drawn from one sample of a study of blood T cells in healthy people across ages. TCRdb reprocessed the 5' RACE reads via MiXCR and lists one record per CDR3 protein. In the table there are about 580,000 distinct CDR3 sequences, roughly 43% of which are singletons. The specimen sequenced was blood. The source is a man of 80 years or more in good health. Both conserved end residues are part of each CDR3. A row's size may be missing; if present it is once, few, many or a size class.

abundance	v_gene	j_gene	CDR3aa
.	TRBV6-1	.	CASSETGRGTYEQYF
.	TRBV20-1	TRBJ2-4	CSAYRLARVDYNEQYF
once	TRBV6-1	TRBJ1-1	CASSETWTANTEAFF
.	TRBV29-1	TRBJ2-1	CSLRGAGSYNEQFF
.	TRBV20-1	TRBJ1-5	CSALEAGVVNQPQHF
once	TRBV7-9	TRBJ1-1	CASSAGTGMNTEAFF
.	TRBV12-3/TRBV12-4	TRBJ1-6	CASRGHYNSPLHF
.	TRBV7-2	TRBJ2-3	CASSRLAGATDTQYF
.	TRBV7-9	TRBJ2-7	CASSFHGGEQYF
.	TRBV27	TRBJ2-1	CASSLIPGTVPGEQFF
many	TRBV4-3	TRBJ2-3	CASSQEPSGRTTRDTQYF
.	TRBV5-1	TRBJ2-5	CASSWGGATTIQETQYF
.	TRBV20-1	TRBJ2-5	CSTRASNHQGGKETQYF
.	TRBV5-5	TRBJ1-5	CASSHGTSYQPQHF
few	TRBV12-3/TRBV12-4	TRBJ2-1	CASIPSSSGAYNEQFF
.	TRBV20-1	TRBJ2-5	CSARVGPWERNWETQYF
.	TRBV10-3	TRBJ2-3	CAIRTGDSSTDTQYF
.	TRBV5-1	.	CASSFTGDGWETQYF
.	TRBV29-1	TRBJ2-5	CSATGRRETQYF
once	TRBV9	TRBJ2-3	CASSVRVRGDTQYF
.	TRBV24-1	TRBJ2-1	CATRRGGEYNEQFF
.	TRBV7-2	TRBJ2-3	CASSLVGPGDTQYF
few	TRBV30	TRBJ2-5	CAWSVRETQYF
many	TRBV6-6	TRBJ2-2	CASSYGGENTGELFF
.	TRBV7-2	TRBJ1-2	CASSSTGAGYGYTF
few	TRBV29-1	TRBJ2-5	CSVEGAGETQYF
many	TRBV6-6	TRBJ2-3	CASSYSRSTDTQYF
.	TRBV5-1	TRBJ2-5	CASSLLGSRVETQYF
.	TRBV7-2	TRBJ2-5	CASSLNGLLETQYF
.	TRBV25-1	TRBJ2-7	CASGTVGYEQYF
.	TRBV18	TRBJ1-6	CASSPDRGSESPLHF
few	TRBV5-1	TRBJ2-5	CASSGTQETQYF
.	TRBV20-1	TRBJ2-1	CSAEPGLAGGDSSYNEQFF
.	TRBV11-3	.	CASSRSGRVHEQYF
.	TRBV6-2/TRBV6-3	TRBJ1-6	CASSYDSNSPLHF
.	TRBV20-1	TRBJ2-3	CSARRPLGGAGTQYF
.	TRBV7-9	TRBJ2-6	CASSFTASSSGANVLTF
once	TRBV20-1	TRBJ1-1	CSAGDWVGTEAFF
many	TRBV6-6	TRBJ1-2	CASSYLQSYGYTF
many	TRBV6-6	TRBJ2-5	CASSYAGGETQYF
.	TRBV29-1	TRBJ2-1	CSVDSGFAAGGAFGQFF
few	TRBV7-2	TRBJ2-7	CASSLEQGSGYEQYF
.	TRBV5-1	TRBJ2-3	CASSPWTGERSTDTQYF
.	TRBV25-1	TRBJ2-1	CASSDLAGGNEQFF
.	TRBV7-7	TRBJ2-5	CASSLPALLGLRDRDGLQETQYF
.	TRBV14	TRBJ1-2	CASSQAGQGVCGYTF
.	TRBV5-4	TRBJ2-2	CATTGGYGASTGELFF
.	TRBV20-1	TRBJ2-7	CSARDSGTPSYEQYF
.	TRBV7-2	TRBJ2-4	CASSLARGDIQYF
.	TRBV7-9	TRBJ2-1	CASSLEDREQFF